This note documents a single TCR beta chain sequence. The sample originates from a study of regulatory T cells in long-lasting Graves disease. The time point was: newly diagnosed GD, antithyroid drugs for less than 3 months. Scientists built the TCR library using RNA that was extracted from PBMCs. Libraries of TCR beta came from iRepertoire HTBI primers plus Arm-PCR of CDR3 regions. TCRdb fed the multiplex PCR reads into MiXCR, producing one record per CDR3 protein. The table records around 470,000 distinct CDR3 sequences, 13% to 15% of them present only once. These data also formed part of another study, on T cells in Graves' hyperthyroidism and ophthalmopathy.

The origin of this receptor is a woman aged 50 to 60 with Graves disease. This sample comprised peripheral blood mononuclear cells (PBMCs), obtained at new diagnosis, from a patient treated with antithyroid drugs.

In DNA form, the CDR3 reads TGTGCCAGCAGCTTAAGAACTAGCGGGAGTGTCAATGAGCAGTTCTTC. Encoded protein: CASSLRTSGSVNEQFF. V usage is TRBV7-8 and J usage is TRBJ2-1; 11 positions match TRBD2. The CDR3 contains 16 residues. With V trimmed by 2 bases and J by 6 bases, 6 bases remained unmatched. Per the germline V gene, CDR1 is SGHVS and CDR2 is FQNEAQ. The entire variable domain, with the rest obtained from reference TRBV7-8 and TRBJ2-1, is as follows: GAGVSQSPRYKVAKRGQDVALRCDPISGHVSLFWYQQALGQGPEFLTYFQNEAQLDKSGLPSDRFFAERPEGSVSTLKIQRTQQEDSAVYLCASSLRTSGSVNEQFFGPGTRLTVL.